This paragraph covers one T cell receptor beta chain sequence. What it binds is not known. These data originate in a study of cytomegalovirus exposure and HLA in healthy donors. Overall study: In terms of ancestry, the Caucasian-associated cluster contained more than 65% of the 350 to 450 genotyped donors.

Germline lookup yields CDR1 MDHEN and CDR2 SYDVKM. This CDR3 spans 12 amino acids. V was shortened by 6 bases and J by 9 bases, with 14 bases between the two germline ends. General study results and limits: There were 164 TCR beta chains listed as cytomegalovirus-associated.

The primer mix had 60 Vbeta and 13 Jbeta primers. Some clones are missing from TCRdb's copy, which holds only in-frame ones; the method was immunoSEQ multiplex PCR. The sample shows under 95,000 clones, 7.5% to 8.5% of them seen only once. The receptor was isolated from a man in his fifties or sixties in good health and CMV-seronegative. The chain is built from TRBV28 and TRBJ1-2; possible D gene TRBD1, 6 bases. Sequenced material: PBMCs. The CDR3 sequence is CASSSGTQSYTF. CDR3 sequence (DNA): TGTGCCAGCAGCTCCGGGACACAGAGCTACACCTTC.